This TCR beta chain was captured in a study of cytotoxic CD8 clonotypes in ibrutinib-treated CLL. Overall study context: The study included around twelve relapsed/refractory and roughly 16 treatment-naive patients; approximately 17 had IGHV unmutated disease. Samples showed on average roughly 260,000 productive templates and more than 75,000 productive rearrangements.

Whole-study findings and limits: The study found public clonotypes uncommon, contracting or stable on treatment. At baseline, clonality was higher than in age-matched healthy donors and correlated with CD8+ counts.

Assay used: immunoSEQ multiplex PCR; TCRdb lists only in-frame clones, some missing. The data show under 150,000 clones, around 82% seen once. As concerns this clone: What it binds is unknown.

This clonotype originated in a human donor with chronic lymphocytic leukemia. The specimen was PBMCs, collected after 36 months of ibrutinib treatment.

CDR3 protein: CASSPVRPQETQYF. The CDR3 bases are TGTGCCAGCAGCCCTGTAAGGCCCCAAGAGACCCAGTACTTC. The V and J genes are TRBV11-2 and TRBJ2-5; D is ambiguous. The CDR3 runs 14 residues. The germline V gene encodes CDR1 SGHAT and CDR2 FQNNGV. Trimming removed 5 bases from V and 1 base from J, with 11 bases in between. The variable domain in full, with the rest retrieved from reference TRBV11-2 and TRBJ2-5, is EAGVAQSPRYKIIEKRQSVAFWCNPISGHATLYWYQQILGQGPKLLIQFQNNGVVDDSQLPKDRFSAERLKGVDSTLKIQPAKLEDSAVYLCASSPVRPQETQYFGPGTRLLVL.